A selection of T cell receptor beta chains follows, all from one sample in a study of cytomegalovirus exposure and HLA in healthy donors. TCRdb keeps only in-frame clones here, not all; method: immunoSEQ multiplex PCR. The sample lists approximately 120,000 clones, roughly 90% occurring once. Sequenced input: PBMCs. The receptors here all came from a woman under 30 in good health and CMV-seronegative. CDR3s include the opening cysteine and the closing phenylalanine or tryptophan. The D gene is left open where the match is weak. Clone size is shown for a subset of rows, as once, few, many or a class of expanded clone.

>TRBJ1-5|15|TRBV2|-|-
CASSEYDTSNQPQHF
TGTGCCAGCAGTGAATATGACACAAGCAATCAGCCCCAGCATTTT
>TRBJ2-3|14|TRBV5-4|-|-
CASSFGLAPDTQYF
TGTGCCAGCAGCTTCGGGCTAGCGCCAGATACGCAGTATTTT
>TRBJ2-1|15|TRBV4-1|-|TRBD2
CASSVGLAGYNEQFF
TGCGCCAGCAGCGTGGGACTAGCGGGCTACAATGAGCAGTTCTTC
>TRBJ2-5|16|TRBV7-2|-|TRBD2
CASSPFSGRAGETQYF
TGTGCCAGCAGCCCTTTTAGCGGGAGGGCCGGTGAGACCCAGTACTTC
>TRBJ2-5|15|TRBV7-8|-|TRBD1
CASSLVGTDQETQYF
TGTGCCAGCAGCTTGGTAGGGACAGACCAAGAGACCCAGTACTTC
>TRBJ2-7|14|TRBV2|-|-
CASSDGAEHYEQYF
TGTGCCAGCAGTGATGGAGCGGAACACTACGAGCAGTACTTC
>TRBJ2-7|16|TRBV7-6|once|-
CASSLGDSGGFYEQYF
TGTGCCAGCAGCTTGGGGGACAGTGGAGGGTTCTACGAGCAGTACTTC
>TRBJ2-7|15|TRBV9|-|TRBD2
CASSVGGSGGYEQYF
TGTGCCAGCAGCGTAGGAGGATCGGGAGGATACGAGCAGTACTTC
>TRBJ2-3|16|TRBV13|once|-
CASSWWKGVETDTQYF
TGTGCCAGCAGCTGGTGGAAGGGGGTTGAGACAGATACGCAGTATTTT
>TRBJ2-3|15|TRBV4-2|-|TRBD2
CASSQLAGVADTQYF
TGTGCCAGCAGCCAACTAGCGGGAGTGGCAGATACGCAGTATTTT
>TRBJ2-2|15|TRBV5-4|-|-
CASRVGGGFPGELFF
TGTGCCAGCAGGGTAGGGGGGGGATTCCCCGGGGAGCTGTTTTTT
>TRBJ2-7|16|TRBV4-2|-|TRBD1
CASSQEETGGTYEQYF
TGTGCCAGCAGCCAAGAAGAGACAGGGGGGACCTACGAGCAGTACTTC
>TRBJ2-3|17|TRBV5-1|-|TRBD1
CASSFPRDRDLTDTQYF
TGCGCCAGCAGCTTCCCCCGGGACAGGGATCTCACAGATACGCAGTATTTT
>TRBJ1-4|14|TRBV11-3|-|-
CASSPRGVREKLFF
TGTGCCAGCAGCCCCAGGGGAGTACGGGAAAAACTGTTTTTT
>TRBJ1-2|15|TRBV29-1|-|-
CSVELPGTQVGGYTF
TGCAGCGTTGAGCTCCCCGGGACACAAGTTGGAGGCTACACCTTC
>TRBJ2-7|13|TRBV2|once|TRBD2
CARGAGASYEQYF
TGTGCCAGGGGTGCGGGAGCCTCCTACGAGCAGTACTTC
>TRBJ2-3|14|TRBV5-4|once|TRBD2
CASSLAGETDTQYF
TGTGCCAGCAGCCTAGCGGGAGAGACAGATACGCAGTATTTT
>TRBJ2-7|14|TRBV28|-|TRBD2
CASILAGGPYEQYF
TGTGCCAGCATCCTAGCGGGAGGGCCCTACGAGCAGTACTTC
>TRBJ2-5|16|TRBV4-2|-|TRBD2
CASSQEGLAGEETQYF
TGTGCCAGCAGCCAAGAAGGGCTAGCGGGAGAAGAGACCCAGTACTTC
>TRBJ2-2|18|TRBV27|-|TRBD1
CASSLFGTGAANTGELFF
TGTGCCAGCAGTTTATTCGGGACAGGGGCTGCGAACACCGGGGAGCTGTTTTTT
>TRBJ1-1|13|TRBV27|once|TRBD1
CASRTHRGTEAFF
TGTGCCAGCAGGACCCACAGGGGCACTGAAGCTTTCTTT
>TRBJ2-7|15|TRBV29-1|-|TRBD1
CSVEVLGDRGFEQYF
TGCAGCGTTGAAGTCCTGGGGGACAGGGGGTTCGAGCAGTACTTC
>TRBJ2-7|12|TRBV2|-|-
CATRASDHEQYF
TGTGCCACGCGAGCTAGCGACCACGAGCAGTACTTC
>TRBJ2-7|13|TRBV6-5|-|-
CASSYLSVYEQYF
TGTGCCAGCAGTTATCTTAGCGTCTACGAGCAGTACTTC
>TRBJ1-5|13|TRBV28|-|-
CASSFVLAQPQHF
TGTGCCAGCAGTTTCGTATTGGCCCAGCCCCAGCATTTT
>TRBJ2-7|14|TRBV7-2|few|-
CASSTVQGPYEQYF
TGTGCCAGCAGCACGGTGCAGGGGCCCTACGAGCAGTACTTC
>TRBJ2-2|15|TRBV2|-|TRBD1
CASRNRGTNTGELFF
TGTGCCAGCAGGAACAGGGGGACGAACACCGGGGAGCTGTTTTTT
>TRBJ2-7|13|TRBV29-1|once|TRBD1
CSARGQESYEQYF
TGCAGCGCCCGTGGACAGGAATCCTACGAGCAGTACTTC
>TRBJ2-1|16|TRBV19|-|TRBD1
CASSPTGTPSYNEQFF
TGTGCCAGTAGTCCGACAGGGACCCCCTCCTACAATGAGCAGTTCTTC
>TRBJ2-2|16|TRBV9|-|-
CASSVVGGPDTGELFF
TGTGCCAGCAGCGTAGTTGGGGGCCCGGACACCGGGGAGCTGTTTTTT
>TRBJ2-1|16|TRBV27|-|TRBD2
CASSISGSPSYNEQFF
TGTGCCAGCAGTATTAGCGGGAGTCCCTCCTACAATGAGCAGTTCTTC
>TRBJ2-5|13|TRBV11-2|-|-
CASSLIAQETQYF
TGTGCCAGCAGCCTTATAGCCCAAGAGACCCAGTACTTC
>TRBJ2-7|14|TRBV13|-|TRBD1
CASSHGQGAYEQYF
TGTGCCAGCAGCCACGGACAGGGGGCCTACGAGCAGTACTTC
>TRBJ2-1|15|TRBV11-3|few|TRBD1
CASSLGPGGQGEQFF
TGTGCCAGCAGCTTAGGGCCAGGGGGCCAAGGTGAGCAGTTCTTC
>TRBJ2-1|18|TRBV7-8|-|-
CASSLAAGGKSSYNEQFF
TGTGCCAGCAGCTTAGCTGCCGGCGGAAAGAGCTCCTACAATGAGCAGTTCTTC
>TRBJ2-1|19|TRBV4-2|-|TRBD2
CASSSRTGTTSIKNNEQFF
TGTGCCAGCAGCTCCCGAACCGGGACTACCTCAATTAAAAACAATGAGCAGTTCTTC
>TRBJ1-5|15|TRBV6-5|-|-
CASSYQQGGGQPQHF
TGTGCCAGCAGTTACCAACAGGGAGGGGGACAGCCCCAGCATTTT